This entry describes one TCR beta chain. What it binds is unknown. The sample originates from a study of chemoradiotherapy in HPV16-positive cancers. Study overall: Candidate HPV-specific T-cell clones and common TCR motifs came from functional assays in two HPV16-positive patients.

The CDR3 runs to 12 residues. V was pared by 4 bases and J by 4 bases, with 8 bases between. Germline V gene sequence: CDR1 SNHLY, CDR2 FYNNEI. Overall study results and limits: Better recurrence-free survival went with HPV-responsive T-cell expansion in HPV16-positive patients.

Data came from immunoSEQ multiplex PCR; TCRdb stores just in-frame clones and leaves some out. Here the sample spans nearly 5,500 clones, 85% being singletons. The sequence was obtained from a human donor with HPV-associated anogenital cancer. Sequenced material: tumor tissue, taken from a patient who underwent chemoradiotherapy. J is TRBJ2-7 and V is TRBV2, with TRBD1 as a possible D gene (6 bases). CDR3 bases: TGTGCCAGCAGTGGGGGACATTACGAGCAGTACGTC. Its protein product is CASSGGHYEQYV.